Presented here are 20 T cell receptor beta chains from one specimen sequenced in a study of spatial heterogeneity in lung cancer (dated by TCRdb to between 2018 and 2020). The time point label of this sample denotes: sample taken at primary tumor resection. Without any cell sorting, TCR sequencing was performed on whole RNA extracted either from tumor and nontumor lung tissue or from cryopreserved PBMC samples. Libraries were made using 5' RACE. Data came from a NextSeq 500. TCRdb ran its own pipeline on the public reads, namely fastp trimming at Q25 and MiXCR clone calling, and kept in-frame beta chains. Records with the same CDR3 protein are collapsed into one entry carrying the most frequent genes and DNA. Across this sample there are 40,000 or so distinct CDR3 sequences, with 6.5% to 9% seen only once. The leading ten clones occupy 25% to 35% of the sample. The sequences come from PBMCs, collected at surgery. These receptors all stem from a male donor with early-stage non-small cell lung cancer.

There are many counts of this clonotype. The V gene is TRBV29-1, the J gene TRBJ2-7, with 7 bases that match TRBD1. There are 13 residues in the CDR3. CDR1 is SQVTM and CDR2 is ANQGSEA in the germline V gene. After removal of 4 bases from V and 5 bases from J, the junction contained 8 bases not matched to a gene. Here the CDR3 reads CSVGNRGSHEQYF. The DNA for the CDR3 is TGCAGCGTTGGCAACAGGGGAAGCCACGAGCAGTACTTC.

There are many counts of this clonotype. The CDR3 DNA sequence: TGTGCCAGCAGTTCCCCGGGACAGCGTATTTCAAACACCATATATTTT. Amino acids: CASSSPGQRISNTIYF. This sequence joins TRBV7-6 and TRBJ1-3, with 7 bases lining up with TRBD1. Per germline, CDR1 SGHVS and CDR2 FNYEAQ. V lost 6 bases and J lost 6; bases outside the gene matches: 14. This CDR3 comprises 16 residues.

This clonotype was detected many times. This chain joins TRBV18 and TRBJ1-1, with a possible D match to TRBD1 (5 bases). From germline, CDR1 is KGHSH and CDR2 LQKENI. V was shortened by 3 bases and J by 0 bases, with 14 bases between the two germline ends. The CDR3 runs 16 residues. The CDR3 loop is CASSPGQQSMNTEAFF. The CDR3 DNA follows: TGTGCCAGCTCACCGGGGCAGCAATCCATGAACACTGAAGCTTTCTTT. Full variable domain (missing parts from reference TRBV18 and TRBJ1-1): NAGVMQNPRHLVRRRGQEARLRCSPMKGHSHVYWYRQLPEEGLKFMVYLQKENIIDESGMPKERFSAEFPKEGPSILRIQQVVRGDSAAYFCASSPGQQSMNTEAFFGQGTRLTVV.

This clonotype was observed a few times. CDR3 bases: TGTGCCAGCACCCGACAGGGTGACAATCAGCCCCAGCATTTT. Amino acid sequence: CASTRQGDNQPQHF. J is TRBJ1-5 and V is TRBV6-2 or TRBV6-3, with 7 positions matching TRBD1. There are 14 residues in the CDR3. Trimming took 7 bases from V and 3 from J; bases not matched to a gene: 6. The germline gives CDR1 MNHEY, CDR2 SVGEGT.

This clonotype was counted only a few times. The CDR3 reads CSVDGGTGELFF. The CDR3 DNA sequence: TGCAGCGTTGATGGGGGGACCGGGGAGCTGTTTTTT. The chain recombines TRBV29-1 with TRBJ2-2; tentatively, D is TRBD2 (6 bases). From germline, CDR1 is SQVTM and CDR2 ANQGSEA. The ends were cut back, 3 bases at V and 5 bases at J, with 7 bases in the middle. The CDR3 is 12 amino acids.

This clonotype was seen ten or more times. V usage is TRBV7-9 and J usage is TRBJ1-5, with no clear D. Germline V lookup: CDR1 SEHNR, CDR2 FQNEAQ (reference sequence). The CDR3 runs 16 residues. V shed 5 bases and J shed 1 base, with 15 bases lying between them. CDR3 sequence: CASSIGAGISNQPQHF. For the CDR3, the DNA is TGTGCCAGCAGCATAGGTGCGGGAATCAGCAATCAGCCCCAGCATTTT. The full variable domain, rest sourced from reference TRBV7-9 and TRBJ1-5, is DTGVSQNPRHKITKRGQNVTFRCDPISEHNRLYWYRQTLGQGPEFLTYFQNEAQLEKSRLLSDRFSAERPKGSFSTLEIQRTEQGDSAMYLCASSIGAGISNQPQHFGDGTRLSIL.

This clonotype was seen more than once but under ten times. The J gene is TRBJ2-1, the V gene TRBV20-1; 14 bases are a match to TRBD2. Per germline, CDR1 DFQATT and CDR2 SNEGSKA (reference sequence). The V segment lost 6 bases and the J segment 4 bases; nucleotides outside the gene matches: 2. This CDR3 region has 14 residues. As DNA, the CDR3 is TGCAGTGCAAGACTAGCGGGGGGGTACAATGAGCAGTTCTTC. The encoded protein is CSARLAGGYNEQFF.

CDR3 loop: CASSLVLSSYNEQFF. The CDR3 nucleotides are TGTGCCAGCAGCTTAGTTTTGAGCTCCTACAATGAGCAGTTCTTC. This chain connects TRBV7-9 to TRBJ2-1; D unclear. The CDR3 is made up of 15 amino acids. Germline V gives CDR1 SEHNR, CDR2 FQNEAQ (reference sequence). Trimming cost V 1 base and J 0 bases, with 7 bases left between them.

This chain links TRBV6-2 or TRBV6-3 with TRBJ2-7, with 7 bases identical to TRBD2. The CDR3 spans 12 residues. V shed 1 base, J shed 6 bases, and the junction held 0 bases outside the gene matches. The germline gives CDR1 MNHEY, CDR2 SVGEGT. CDR3 nucleotide sequence: TGTGCCAGCAGTTACTGGGGGGGCGAGCAGTACTTC. It encodes CASSYWGGEQYF.

This chain connects TRBV6-2 or TRBV6-3 to TRBJ2-7; TRBD1 matches at 7 bases. The CDR3 contains 14 residues. V shed 5 bases and J 3 bases; nucleotides not matched to a gene: 7. Germline lookup yields CDR1 MNHEY and CDR2 SVGEGT. DNA of the CDR3: TGTGCCAGCAGTGGGACAGTAATTGTCTACGAGCAGTACTTC. Its translation is CASSGTVIVYEQYF.

There are a few counts of this clonotype. This chain joins TRBV9 and TRBJ1-4; 8 nucleotides match TRBD1. The CDR3 is 15 residues long. Trimming removed 3 bases from V and 3 bases from J; junction bases left unmatched: 4. Germline values: CDR1 SGDLS, CDR2 YYNGEE. CDR3 DNA: TGTGCCAGCAGCGCGGACAGGGTTTCTAATGAAAAACTGTTTTTT. The encoded protein is CASSADRVSNEKLFF.

Only a few counts were recorded for this clonotype. J is TRBJ2-4 and V is TRBV7-9; D possibly corresponds to TRBD1 (6 bases). Trimming left V 2 bases short and J 1 base short, with 21 bases between. Germline V CDR1 and CDR2: SEHNR, FQNEAQ (reference sequence). The CDR3 length is 19 residues. The CDR3 is CASSLIGDLRGQAKNIQYF. In DNA form, the CDR3 reads TGTGCCAGCAGCTTAATTGGGGATCTCAGGGGTCAGGCCAAAAACATTCAGTACTTC.

This clonotype was picked up many times. The rearrangement uses TRBV29-1 and TRBJ2-7, with D possibly being TRBD1 (5 bases). Germline V gives CDR1 SQVTM, CDR2 ANQGSEA. The CDR3 is made up of 13 amino acids. V shed 4 bases and J shed 5 bases, with 15 bases lying between them. The CDR3 loop reads CSVAFGQKDEQYV. The CDR3 DNA reads as TGCAGCGTTGCCTTCGGACAAAAGGACGAGCAGTACGTC.

This clonotype showed up many times. This chain joins TRBV11-2 and TRBJ2-5; D not certain. V lost 4 bases and J lost 4, with 13 bases in between. The germline V gene has CDR1 SGHAT and CDR2 FQNNGV. This CDR3 has 14 amino acids. The CDR3 loop reads CASSYGVGGETQYF. As DNA, the CDR3 is TGTGCCAGCAGCTATGGGGTGGGTGGAGAGACCCAGTACTTC.

This clonotype has a count of ten or more. The chain uses TRBV4-3 and TRBJ2-1; D is undetermined. Trimming cost V 0 bases and J 0 bases, with 12 bases left between them. The CDR3 totals 17 residues. Germline CDR1 is LGHNA and CDR2 is YSLEER. The CDR3: CASSQDTRHGSYNEQFF. The CDR3 coding sequence is TGCGCCAGCAGCCAAGATACCAGACACGGCTCCTACAATGAGCAGTTCTTC.

This clonotype was recorded at least ten times. The chain uses TRBV7-2 and TRBJ2-3; TRBD2 is a possible D gene (6 bases). V was cut by 4 bases and J by 6 bases, with 20 bases left in between. The CDR3 has 16 amino acids. CDR1 and CDR2 (germline): SGHTA, FQGNSA. The CDR3 region is CASSSGGASPRDTQYF. The CDR3 nucleotides read TGTGCCAGCAGCTCGGGCGGGGCTAGCCCCCGGGATACGCAGTATTTT.

Points on this clonotype: This clone may be a read error of a much larger clone one base away. V and J are TRBV4-3 and TRBJ2-1, with 7 bases that match TRBD2. The V and J ends lost 5 bases and 9 bases, in that order; junction bases with no gene match: 10. Per germline, CDR1 LGHNA and CDR2 YSLEER. The CDR3 contains 14 residues. DNA for the CDR3: TGCGCCAGCAGCTCCAGTAGACTAGCTGGTGAGCAGTTCTTC. Protein: CASSSSRLAGEQFF.

The sample holds many counts of this clonotype. The gene calls are TRBV14 and TRBJ2-1; D ambiguous. CDR1 is SGHDN and CDR2 is FVKESK in the germline V gene. V lost 7 bases and J 4 bases, leaving 14 bases between the germline ends. There are 14 residues in the CDR3. Here the CDR3 reads CASTRALGYNEQFF. The DNA of the CDR3 is TGTGCCAGCACGCGAGCCCTCGGGTACAATGAGCAGTTCTTC.

The chain employs TRBV7-3 and TRBJ1-1; D remains ambiguous. Germline loops: CDR1 SGHTA, CDR2 FQGTGA. CDR3 length: 15 amino acids. Trimming removed 2 bases at V and 5 bases at J, with 15 bases between. The CDR3 nucleotides are TGTGCCAGCAGCTTAGTTGAGGGCGTAGGGACTGAAGCTTTCTTT. Translation: CASSLVEGVGTEAFF.

This clonotype was counted many times. The chain carries TRBV2 and TRBJ2-7; D perhaps matches TRBD1 (6 bases). Germline CDR1 is SNHLY and CDR2 is FYNNEI. The V gene lost 1 base and the J gene lost 2 bases, with 12 bases spanning the gap. The CDR3 spans 15 residues. The CDR3 DNA reads TGTGCCAGCAGTGAAGGGTCAGGGGCCCCCTACGAGCAGTACGTC. It codes for CASSEGSGAPYEQYV.